The clone carrying this T cell receptor (beta chain) was detected many times. Its target is not known. Template-switching 5'RACE yielded the TCR cDNA; a universal primer site and UMIs were added in the process. TCRdb re-derived calls from the 5' RACE reads in MiXCR, one entry per CDR3 protein. This table holds 300,000 or so distinct CDR3 sequences, approximately 13% found once. The data belong to a study of T cells after yellow fever vaccination. Study-wide findings and caveats: Once the booster was given, most primary-vaccination clones reappeared, at more than 95% for CD4 and approximately 88% for CD8. One caveat is that FACS-sorted repertoires could contain abundant clonotypes contaminating from the bulk population. The secondary response peaked faster, at day 5 versus 15, but was weaker.

The CDR3 consists of 15 residues. Trimming cost V 5 bases and J 1 base, with 12 bases left between them. CDR1 SGHTA and CDR2 FQGNSA come from the germline V gene. The TCR sequence derives from a man younger than 45 who received the YFV17D yellow fever vaccine. The rearrangement uses TRBV7-2 and TRBJ2-1; perhaps TRBD2 as D (5 bases). Sequencing used CD4+ T cells sorted from PBMCs, obtained 45 days after the yellow fever booster vaccination. The CDR3 DNA reads as TGTGCCAGCAGCCTCGGACTCCCTTCCTACAATGAGCAGTTCTTC. It encodes CASSLGLPSYNEQFF.